This T cell receptor (beta chain) was identified during a study of PD-1 blockade in classical Hodgkin lymphoma. Germline-derived CDR1 and CDR2 are SGHDN and FVKESK. The ends lost 0 bases at V and 3 bases at J; junction bases unmatched: 5. The length of the CDR3 is 16 residues. This sample's time point: cycle 4 day 1 (C4D1), after 6 weeks of nivolumab. Each patient's relapse followed autologous stem cell transplantation, and brentuximab vedotin exposure varied. The study recorded best responses of complete response, partial response or progressive disease. This table comes from immunoSEQ multiplex PCR, and its TCRdb copy is limited to in-frame clones, with some not included. The sample consists of tens of thousands of clones, around 69% of them appearing once.

Sequences were derived from peripheral blood mononuclear cells (PBMCs), sampled before the fourth cycle of nivolumab. The TCR comes from a human donor with classical Hodgkin lymphoma. The rearrangement uses TRBV14 and TRBJ1-2; TRBD1 agrees at 9 bases. CDR3 loop: CASSQDQTGGDYGYTF. The CDR3 DNA reads as TGTGCCAGCAGCCAAGATCAGACAGGGGGGGACTATGGCTACACCTTC.